A single sample gave rise to the 20 T cell receptor beta chains below, sequenced in a study of OX40 agonist ivuxolimab in advanced cancers. TCRdb keeps only in-frame clones here, not all; method: immunoSEQ multiplex PCR. The sample lists tens of thousands of clones, about 89% occurring once. The material was CD4+ or CD8+ T cells sorted from blood, obtained in a trial of the OX40 agonist ivuxolimab. The origin of the receptors is an adult with an advanced solid tumor such as melanoma, head and neck, liver or kidney cancer.

The chain employs TRBV7-8 and TRBJ1-3, with TRBD1 as a possible D gene (5 bases). This CDR3 comprises 14 residues. Trimming left V 5 bases short and J 2 bases short, with 10 bases between. Germline V lookup: CDR1 SGHVS, CDR2 FQNEAQ. CDR3 region: CASSQGQTGNTIYF. The CDR3 DNA reads as TGTGCCAGCAGCCAAGGACAAACTGGAAACACCATATATTTT. Full variable domain (outside the CDR3, taken from reference TRBV7-8 and TRBJ1-3): GAGVSQSPRYKVAKRGQDVALRCDPISGHVSLFWYQQALGQGPEFLTYFQNEAQLDKSGLPSDRFFAERPEGSVSTLKIQRTQQEDSAVYLCASSQGQTGNTIYFGEGSWLTVV.

The chain recombines TRBV30 with TRBJ2-5; D unresolved. The CDR3 loop spans 14 amino acids. From germline, CDR1 is GTSNPN and CDR2 SVGIG (reference sequence). V was cut by 2 bases and J by 0 bases, with 10 bases left in between. CDR3 residues: CAWSPGRYQETQYF. The CDR3 DNA follows: TGTGCCTGGAGTCCCGGCCGATACCAAGAGACCCAGTACTTC. Together with reference TRBV30 and TRBJ2-5, the CDR3 gives the full variable domain: SQTIHQWPATLVQPVGSPLSLECTVEGTSNPNLYWYRQAAGRGLQLLFYSVGIGQISSEVPQNLSASRPQDRQFILSSKKLLLSDSGFYLCAWSPGRYQETQYFGPGTRLLVL.

This clone qualifies as medium-sized. This rearrangement joins TRBV7-8 to TRBJ1-5; D is unclear. Germline-derived CDR1 and CDR2 are SGHVS and FQNEAQ. The germline V and J ends were trimmed by 5 bases and 3 bases, with 11 bases remaining between them. This CDR3 has 14 residues. As DNA, the CDR3 is TGTGCCAGCAGCCCGGTGAGAGCCAATCAGCCCCAGCATTTT. It yields the protein CASSPVRANQPQHF.

The rearrangement joins TRBV5-6 to TRBJ1-2; D gene unclear. The germline V and J ends were trimmed by 5 bases and 3 bases, with 14 bases remaining between them. This CDR3 spans 14 amino acids. The germline gives CDR1 SGHDT, CDR2 YYEEEE. Here the CDR3 reads CASSPDTRDYGYTF. The CDR3 bases are TGTGCCAGCAGTCCAGACACCCGGGACTATGGCTACACCTTC. The full variable domain, completed using reference TRBV5-6 and TRBJ1-2, is DAGVTQSPTHLIKTRGQQVTLRCSPKSGHDTVSWYQQALGQGPQFIFQYYEEEERQRGNFPDRFSGHQFPNYSSELNVNALLLGDSALYLCASSPDTRDYGYTFGSGTRLTVV.

This rearrangement joins TRBV7-2 to TRBJ1-6; unclear D gene. Looked up from germline, CDR1 is SGHTA and CDR2 is FQGNSA. V gave up 2 bases and J gave up 0 bases, with 8 bases separating them. The CDR3 covers 16 residues. The CDR3 DNA reads TGTGCCAGCAGCTTACTCAGAAGCTCCTATAATTCACCCCTCCACTTT. It encodes CASSLLRSSYNSPLHF.

The rearrangement uses TRBV2 and TRBJ1-6, with unresolved D. Trimming cost V 3 bases and J 6 bases, with 12 bases left between them. CDR1 and CDR2 from the germline V gene are SNHLY and FYNNEI. The CDR3 loop spans 15 amino acids. DNA of the CDR3: TGTGCCAGCAGTGATACGGCAGATAGTAATTCACCCCTCCACTTT. Its translation is CASSDTADSNSPLHF.

The chain uses TRBV7-3 and TRBJ2-2; TRBD2 matches at 8 bases. The CDR3 runs 16 residues. V gave up 5 bases and J gave up 5 bases; unmatched junction bases: 10. Per germline, CDR1 SGHTA and CDR2 FQGTGA. This CDR3 reads CASSGPGLGNTGELFF. The DNA for the CDR3 is TGTGCCAGCAGCGGTCCGGGACTAGGGAATACCGGGGAGCTGTTTTTT.

The chain uses TRBV19 and TRBJ1-2; 9 bases map to TRBD1. The V gene end was trimmed by 9 bases and the J gene end by 3 bases; junction bases not matched to a gene: 5. This CDR3 region has 13 residues. CDR1 is LNHDA and CDR2 is SQIVND in the germline V gene (reference sequence). CDR3 DNA sequence: TGTGCCAGCGGACAGGGGCCGGACTATGGCTACACCTTC. This gives the protein CASGQGPDYGYTF.

This chain links TRBV9 with TRBJ2-2, with 13 bases that match TRBD2. The CDR3 loop spans 18 amino acids. V gave up 3 bases and J gave up 6 bases; unmatched junction bases: 11. The germline V gene encodes CDR1 SGDLS and CDR2 YYNGEE. The CDR3 DNA follows: TGTGCCAGCAGCGCTCGCCCCGGACTAGCGGGAGTGGCCGGGGAGCTGTTTTTT. It is translated as CASSARPGLAGVAGELFF.

The genes are TRBV7-9 and TRBJ1-2; 8 bases are a match to TRBD1. The CDR3 spans 13 residues. Germline assignment: CDR1 SEHNR and CDR2 FQNEAQ (reference sequence). V was pared by 5 bases and J by 8 bases, with 7 bases of the junction left unmatched. The CDR3 sequence is CASSRGQGEGYTF. The DNA for the CDR3 is TGTGCCAGCAGCCGCGGACAGGGCGAAGGCTACACCTTC.

The genes are TRBV4-3 and TRBJ1-4; 7 nucleotides match TRBD1. This CDR3 has 22 amino acids. J gave up 1 base and V 0 bases, and 20 bases lay outside the gene matches. The germline V gene encodes CDR1 LGHNA and CDR2 YSLEER. This CDR3 reads CASSQDLYGSVGGEGTNEKLFF. CDR3 DNA sequence: TGCGCCAGCAGCCAAGATCTTTACGGCAGTGTAGGGGGCGAAGGAACTAATGAAAAACTGTTTTTT.

The rearrangement joins TRBV29-1 to TRBJ2-7; 8 bases are shared with TRBD1. Germline V CDR1 and CDR2: SQVTM, ANQGSEA. This CDR3 comprises 14 residues. J gave up 0 bases and V 4 bases, and 5 bases lay outside the gene matches. In nucleotides, the CDR3 is TGCAGCGTTGCCAGGACAGGGAGCTCCTACGAGCAGTACTTC. Amino acids: CSVARTGSSYEQYF.

V gene TRBV4-3 combines with J gene TRBJ1-1; D ambiguous. The germline gives CDR1 LGHNA, CDR2 YSLEER. This CDR3 is built from 15 residues. V lost 0 bases to trimming and J lost 10 bases, with 18 bases between them. DNA of the CDR3: TGCGCCAGCAGCCAAGACGGACGTGAGGATCGGGGAGCTTTCTTT. Translated: CASSQDGREDRGAFF.

CDR3 DNA: TGTGCCAGAAGCACTAAAATGTCCTACGAGCAGTACTTC. Its protein product is CARSTKMSYEQYF. The chain is built from TRBV5-3 and TRBJ2-7; no firm D call. TRBV5-3 belongs to the ORF category, with a function that is uncertain. This CDR3 is built from 13 residues. V was clipped by 4 bases and J by 1 base, with 9 bases between them.

This chain connects TRBV2 to TRBJ1-2; maybe TRBD1 (5 bases). The V gene's germline CDR1 is SNHLY and CDR2 FYNNEI. V was clipped by 2 bases and J by 7 bases, with 14 bases between them. This CDR3 is 14 amino acids long. The CDR3 DNA follows: TGTGCCAGCAGTGAACGGTACAGGTCGTCTGGCTACACCTTC. It is translated as CASSERYRSSGYTF.

This chain uses TRBV10-1 with TRBJ2-1, with 12 bases lining up with TRBD2. The V gene end was trimmed by 3 bases and the J gene end by 0 bases; junction bases not matched to a gene: 3. The CDR3 has 17 residues. The germline V gene encodes CDR1 WNHNN and CDR2 SYGVQD (reference sequence). The CDR3 nucleotides are TGCGCCAGCAGTGACCCGACTAGCGGGAGCTCCTACAATGAGCAGTTCTTC. Its translation: CASSDPTSGSSYNEQFF.

This clone came up a few times. The chain joins TRBV5-6 to TRBJ1-5; D unresolved. This CDR3 is built from 13 residues. CDR1 is SGHDT and CDR2 is YYEEEE in the germline V gene. V was pared by 4 bases and J by 12 bases, with 17 bases between. CDR3 in amino acids: CASSPHTARGQHF. CDR3 sequence (DNA): TGTGCCAGCAGCCCACACACCGCCCGGGGCCAGCATTTT.

The gene calls are TRBV19 and TRBJ2-5; 11 nucleotides agree with TRBD1. This CDR3 has 14 amino acids. The V gene end was trimmed by 3 bases and the J gene end by 4 bases; junction bases not matched to a gene: 1. In germline, CDR1 is LNHDA, CDR2 SQIVND (reference sequence). The CDR3 region is CASSMGQGVETQYF. The DNA for the CDR3 is TGTGCCAGTAGTATGGGACAGGGGGTAGAGACCCAGTACTTC.

The chain combines TRBV6-5 with TRBJ1-2, with 8 bases fitting TRBD1. V lost 0 bases to trimming and J lost 4 bases; unmatched junction nucleotides: 4. Germline V gene sequence: CDR1 MNHEY, CDR2 SVGAGI. The CDR3 runs to 15 residues. CDR3 amino acids: CASSYSRTGLYGYTF. For the CDR3, the DNA is TGTGCCAGCAGTTACTCACGGACAGGGCTCTATGGCTACACCTTC.

This clone showed up just once. This chain uses TRBV5-1 with TRBJ2-2, with 13 positions matching TRBD2. CDR3 length equals 16 residues. V lost 3 bases to trimming and J lost 7 bases; unmatched junction nucleotides: 6. Germline V gene data show CDR1 as SGHRS and CDR2 as YFSETQ. The CDR3 DNA sequence: TGCGCCAGCAGCTCTGGACTAGCGGGAGACTACGGGGAGCTGTTTTTT. Its protein product is CASSSGLAGDYGELFF.